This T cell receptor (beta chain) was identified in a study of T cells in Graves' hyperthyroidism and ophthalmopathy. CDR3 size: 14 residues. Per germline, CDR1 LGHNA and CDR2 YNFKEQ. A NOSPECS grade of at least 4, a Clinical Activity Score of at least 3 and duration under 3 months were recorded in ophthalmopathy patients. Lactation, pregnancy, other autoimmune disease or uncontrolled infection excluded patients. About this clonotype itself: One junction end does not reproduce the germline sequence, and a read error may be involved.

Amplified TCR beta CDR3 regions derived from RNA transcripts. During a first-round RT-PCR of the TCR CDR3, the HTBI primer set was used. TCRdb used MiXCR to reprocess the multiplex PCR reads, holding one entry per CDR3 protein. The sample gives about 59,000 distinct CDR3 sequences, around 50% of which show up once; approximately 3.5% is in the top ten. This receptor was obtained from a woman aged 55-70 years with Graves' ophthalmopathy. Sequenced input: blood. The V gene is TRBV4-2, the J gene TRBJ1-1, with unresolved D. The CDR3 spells CVSSQLGMNTEAFF. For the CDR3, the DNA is TGTGTCAGCAGCCAACTGGGGATGAACACTGAAGCTTTCTTT.